What follows are 14 T cell receptor beta chains derived from one specimen sequenced in a study of Ad26.COV2.S vaccination and SARS-CoV-2 variants. The treatment is: roughly 20 received Ad26.COV2.S at low or high dose, single or two shots; several received placebo; per-sample allocation not given. The samples were gathered on day 63 after the first injection of vaccine or placebo. The assay was immunoSEQ multiplex PCR, and TCRdb's table has in-frame clones only and misses some. The data hold hundreds of thousands of clones, with 75% to 90% observed a single time. This specimen consisted of peripheral blood, obtained in a trial of Ad26.COV2.S vaccine versus placebo. The receptors were gathered from a person aged 18 to 65 who received the Ad26.COV2.S COVID-19 vaccine or a placebo.

The rearrangement links TRBV23-1 to TRBJ2-2, with TRBD1 identical over 7 bases. TRBV23-1 is an open reading frame, and its role is uncertain. With 0 bases clipped from V and 1 base from J, the junction kept 5 bases outside the gene matches. This CDR3 has 17 residues. The CDR3 protein is CASSQSKGAGNTGELFF. The CDR3 nucleotides are TGCGCCAGCAGTCAATCGAAGGGGGCAGGGAACACCGGGGAGCTGTTTTTT.

This clone occurred a few times. The rearrangement uses TRBV6-5 and TRBJ2-7; 10 positions agree with TRBD1. V shed 6 bases and J 4 bases; nucleotides not matched to a gene: 6. The CDR3 runs 14 residues. Germline V lookup: CDR1 MNHEY, CDR2 SVGAGI. Here the CDR3 DNA reads TGTGCCAGCAGCGAGGGACAGGGGTTATACGAGCAGTACTTC. Its translation: CASSEGQGLYEQYF.

The chain recombines TRBV7-9 with TRBJ2-7; 7 bases line up with TRBD1. This CDR3 is built from 14 residues. The V gene end was trimmed by 4 bases and the J gene end by 0 bases; junction bases not matched to a gene: 3. Germline V gene sequence: CDR1 SEHNR, CDR2 FQNEAQ (reference sequence). CDR3 region: CASSSGQSSYEQYF. As DNA, the CDR3 is TGTGCCAGCAGCTCGGGACAGAGCTCCTACGAGCAGTACTTC.

The genes are TRBV19 and TRBJ1-4; TRBD1 matches 8 bases. The germline CDR1 and CDR2 sequences are LNHDA and SQIVND (reference sequence). With V trimmed by 8 bases and J by 5 bases, 4 bases remained unmatched. The CDR3 extends over 13 amino acids. CDR3 sequence reads: CASRTGPNEKLFF. CDR3 nucleotide sequence: TGTGCCAGTCGGACAGGGCCAAATGAAAAACTGTTTTTT.

The chain carries TRBV7-8 and TRBJ2-7; 8 bases map to TRBD1. Trimming removed 6 bases from V and 2 bases from J; junction bases left unmatched: 9. Germline lookup yields CDR1 SGHVS and CDR2 FQNEAQ. This CDR3 has 15 amino acids. The CDR3 is CASSRQGTSAYEQYF. As DNA, the CDR3 is TGTGCCAGCAGTCGACAGGGGACCTCCGCCTACGAGCAGTACTTC.

The V gene is TRBV13, the J gene TRBJ2-2; a weak D match, TRBD1 (7 bases). The CDR3 is 16 amino acids. Germline assignment: CDR1 PRHDT and CDR2 FYEKMQ (reference sequence). With 2 bases removed from V and 6 bases from J, the gap between germline ends came to 16 bases. The CDR3 sequence is CASSLRRQGGAGELFF. For the CDR3, the DNA is TGTGCCAGCAGCTTACGGAGACAGGGAGGAGCCGGGGAGCTGTTTTTT.

The rearrangement links TRBV24-1 to TRBJ2-7; D unclear. Per the germline V gene, CDR1 is KGHDR and CDR2 is SFDVKD. V shed 4 bases and J shed 1 base, with 7 bases lying between them. CDR3 length: 13 amino acids. DNA of the CDR3: TGTGCCACCAGTGACCGGGTGTCCTACGAGCAGTACTTC. It codes for CATSDRVSYEQYF.

The chain is built from TRBV9 and TRBJ2-7; 9 nucleotides line up with TRBD1. The V gene's germline CDR1 is SGDLS and CDR2 YYNGEE. The CDR3 is 15 amino acids. V gave up 3 bases and J gave up 2 bases; unmatched junction bases: 6. The CDR3 loop reads CASSETGGATYEQYF. CDR3 nucleotide sequence: TGTGCCAGCAGCGAAACAGGGGGCGCGACCTACGAGCAGTACTTC.

This CDR3 is CASSKGDGTGAHYEQYF. CDR3 DNA sequence: TGTGCCAGCAGCAAAGGGGACGGGACAGGGGCCCACTACGAGCAGTACTTC. The rearrangement links TRBV21-1 to TRBJ2-7; the DNA was not used to check the table's D call, TRBD1. TRBV21-1 is labeled a pseudogene. The CDR3 has 17 amino acids.

This chain joins TRBV28 and TRBJ1-5; no reliable D call. Germline V lookup: CDR1 MDHEN, CDR2 SYDVKM. The CDR3 extends over 12 amino acids. Trimming took off 6 bases at V and 7 bases at J, with 10 bases between the two ends. This chain's CDR3 is CASRLRAQPQHF. CDR3 sequence (DNA): TGTGCCAGCAGACTCCGGGCACAGCCCCAGCATTTT.

Details on this clone: A read error may account for a junction end that differs from germline. The gene calls are TRBV7-2 and TRBJ1-6; unclear D gene. CDR3 length: 11 residues. CDR1 and CDR2 from the germline V gene are SGHTA and FQGNSA. CDR3 sequence: CASSLAEPLHF. Written as DNA, the CDR3 is TGTGCCAGCAGCCTAGCAGAACCCCTCCACTTT.

The table lists this clone with a count of one. The CDR3 coding sequence is TGTGCCAGCAGCGTAGCTAGGAGTGCAACTAATGAAAAACTGTTTTTT. Encoded protein: CASSVARSATNEKLFF. V gene TRBV9 combines with J gene TRBJ1-4; D remains ambiguous. Germline assignment: CDR1 SGDLS and CDR2 YYNGEE. The CDR3 runs 16 residues. The V gene lost 0 bases and the J gene lost 0 bases, with 9 bases spanning the gap.

The genes are TRBV28 and TRBJ2-7; D may correspond to TRBD1 or TRBD2 (5 bases each). The V gene lost 2 bases and the J gene lost 5 bases, with 13 bases spanning the gap. The length of the CDR3 is 14 residues. The germline V gene encodes CDR1 MDHEN and CDR2 SYDVKM. CDR3 loop: CASSLAGHSDEQYF. CDR3 nucleotide sequence: TGTGCCAGCAGTTTAGCCGGACATAGCGACGAGCAGTACTTC.

V usage is TRBV2 and J usage is TRBJ2-5; 8 bases align to TRBD2. After removal of 7 bases from V and 4 bases from J, the junction contained 14 bases not matched to a gene. Looked up from germline, CDR1 is SNHLY and CDR2 is FYNNEI. This CDR3 spans 16 amino acids. In nucleotides, the CDR3 is TGTGCCAGCACTCGAAACCCAACGGGAGGGGGAGAGACCCAGTACTTC. Translating it yields CASTRNPTGGGETQYF.